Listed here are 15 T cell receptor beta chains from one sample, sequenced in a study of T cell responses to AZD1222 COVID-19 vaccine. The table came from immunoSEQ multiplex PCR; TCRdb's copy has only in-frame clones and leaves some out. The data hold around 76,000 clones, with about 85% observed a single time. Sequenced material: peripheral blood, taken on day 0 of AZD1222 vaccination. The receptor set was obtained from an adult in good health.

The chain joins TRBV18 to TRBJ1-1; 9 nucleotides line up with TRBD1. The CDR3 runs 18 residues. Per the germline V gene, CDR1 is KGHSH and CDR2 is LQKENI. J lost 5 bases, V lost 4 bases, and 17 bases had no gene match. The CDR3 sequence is CASSRREGTGIGRTEAFF. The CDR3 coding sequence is TGTGCCAGCTCACGGCGCGAAGGGACAGGGATTGGAAGAACTGAAGCTTTCTTT.

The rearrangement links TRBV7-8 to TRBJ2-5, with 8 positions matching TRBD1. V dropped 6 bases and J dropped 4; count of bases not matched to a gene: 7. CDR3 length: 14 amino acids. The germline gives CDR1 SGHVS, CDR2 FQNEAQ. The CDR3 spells CASRSTGGGETQYF. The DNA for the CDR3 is TGTGCCAGCAGATCTACAGGGGGAGGAGAGACCCAGTACTTC. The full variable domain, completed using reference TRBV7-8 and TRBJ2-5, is GAGVSQSPRYKVAKRGQDVALRCDPISGHVSLFWYQQALGQGPEFLTYFQNEAQLDKSGLPSDRFFAERPEGSVSTLKIQRTQQEDSAVYLCASRSTGGGETQYFGPGTRLLVL.

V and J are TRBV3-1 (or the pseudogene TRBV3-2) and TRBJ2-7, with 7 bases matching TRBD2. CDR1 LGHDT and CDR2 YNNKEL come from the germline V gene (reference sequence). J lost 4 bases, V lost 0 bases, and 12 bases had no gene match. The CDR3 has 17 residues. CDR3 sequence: CASSQDKGRGSWYEQYF. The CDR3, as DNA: TGTGCCAGCAGCCAAGATAAAGGGAGGGGCTCATGGTACGAGCAGTACTTC.

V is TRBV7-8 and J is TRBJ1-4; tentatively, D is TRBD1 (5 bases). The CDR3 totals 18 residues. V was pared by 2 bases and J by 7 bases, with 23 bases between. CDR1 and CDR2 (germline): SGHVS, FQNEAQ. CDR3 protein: CASSLSFSRGSVREKLFF. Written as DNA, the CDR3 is TGTGCCAGCAGCTTATCTTTTTCACGGGGGTCGGTGCGTGAAAAACTGTTTTTT.

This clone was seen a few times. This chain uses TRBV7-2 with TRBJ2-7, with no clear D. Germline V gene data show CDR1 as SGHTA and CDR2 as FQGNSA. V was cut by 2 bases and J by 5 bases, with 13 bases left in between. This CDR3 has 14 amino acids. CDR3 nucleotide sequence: TGTGCCAGCAGCTTAATAGGAACGAGGAACGAGCAGTACTTC. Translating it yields CASSLIGTRNEQYF.

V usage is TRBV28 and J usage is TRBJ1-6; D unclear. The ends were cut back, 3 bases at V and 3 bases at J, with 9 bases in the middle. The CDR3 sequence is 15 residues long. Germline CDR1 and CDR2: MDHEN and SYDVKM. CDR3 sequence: CASSFEANYNSPLHF. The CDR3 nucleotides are TGTGCCAGCAGTTTTGAGGCCAACTATAATTCACCCCTCCACTTT.

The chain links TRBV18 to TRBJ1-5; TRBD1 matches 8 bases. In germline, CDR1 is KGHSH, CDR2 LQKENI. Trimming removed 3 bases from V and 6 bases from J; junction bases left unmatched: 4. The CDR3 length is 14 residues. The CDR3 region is CASSPDRGSQPQHF. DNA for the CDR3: TGTGCCAGCTCACCCGACAGGGGAAGTCAGCCCCAGCATTTT.

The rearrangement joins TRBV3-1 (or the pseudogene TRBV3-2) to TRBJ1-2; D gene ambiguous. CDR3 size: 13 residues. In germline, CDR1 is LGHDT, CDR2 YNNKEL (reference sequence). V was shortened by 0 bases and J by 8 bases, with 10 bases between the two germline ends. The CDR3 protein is CASSQDHSGGYTF. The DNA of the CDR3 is TGTGCCAGCAGCCAAGATCACTCGGGGGGCTACACCTTC.

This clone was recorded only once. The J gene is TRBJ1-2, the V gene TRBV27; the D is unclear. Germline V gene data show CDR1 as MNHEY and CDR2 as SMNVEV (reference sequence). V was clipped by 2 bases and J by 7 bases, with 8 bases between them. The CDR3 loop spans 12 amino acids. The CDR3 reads CASSLKGLGYTF. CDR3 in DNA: TGTGCCAGCAGTTTAAAGGGCCTTGGCTACACCTTC.

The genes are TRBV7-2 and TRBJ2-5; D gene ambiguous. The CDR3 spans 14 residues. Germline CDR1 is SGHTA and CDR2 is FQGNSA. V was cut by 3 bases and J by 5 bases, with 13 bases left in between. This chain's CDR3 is CASSFDGSKETQYF. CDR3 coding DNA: TGTGCCAGCAGCTTTGACGGCTCGAAGGAGACCCAGTACTTC. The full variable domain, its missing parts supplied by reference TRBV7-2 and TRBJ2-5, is GAGVSQSPSNKVTEKGKDVELRCDPISGHTALYWYRQSLGQGLEFLIYFQGNSAPDKSGLPSDRFSAERTGGSVSTLTIQRTQQEDSAVYLCASSFDGSKETQYFGPGTRLLVL.

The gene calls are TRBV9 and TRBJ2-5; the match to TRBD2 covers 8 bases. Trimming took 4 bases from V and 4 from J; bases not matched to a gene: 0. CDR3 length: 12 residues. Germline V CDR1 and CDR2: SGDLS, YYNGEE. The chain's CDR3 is CASSRGGETQYF. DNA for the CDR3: TGTGCCAGCAGCCGGGGGGGAGAGACCCAGTACTTC.

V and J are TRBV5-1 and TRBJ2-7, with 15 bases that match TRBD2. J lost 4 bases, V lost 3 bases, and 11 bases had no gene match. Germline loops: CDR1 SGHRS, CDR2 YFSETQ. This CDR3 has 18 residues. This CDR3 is CASSSSGTSGGPDYEQYF. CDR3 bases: TGCGCCAGCAGCTCCTCCGGGACTAGCGGGGGGCCGGATTACGAGCAGTACTTC.

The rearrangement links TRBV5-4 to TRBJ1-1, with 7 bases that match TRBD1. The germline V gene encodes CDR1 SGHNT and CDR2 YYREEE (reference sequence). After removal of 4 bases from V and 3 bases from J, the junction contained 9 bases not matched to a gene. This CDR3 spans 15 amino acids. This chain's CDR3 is CASSISQGWDTEAFF. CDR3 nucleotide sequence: TGTGCCAGCAGCATATCACAGGGGTGGGACACTGAAGCTTTCTTT.

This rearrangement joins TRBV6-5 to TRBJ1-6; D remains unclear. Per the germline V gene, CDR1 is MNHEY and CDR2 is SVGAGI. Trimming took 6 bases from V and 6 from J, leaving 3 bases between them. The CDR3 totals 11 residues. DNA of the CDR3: TGTGCCAGCAGGATTAATTCACCCCTCCACTTT. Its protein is CASRINSPLHF.

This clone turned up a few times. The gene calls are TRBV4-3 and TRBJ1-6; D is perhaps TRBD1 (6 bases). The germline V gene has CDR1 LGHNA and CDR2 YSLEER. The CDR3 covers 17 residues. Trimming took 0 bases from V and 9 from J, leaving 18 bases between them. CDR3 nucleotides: TGCGCCAGCAGCCAAGATCATCGAGGGGGGTCTGGTTCACCCCTCCACTTT. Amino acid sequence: CASSQDHRGGSGSPLHF.